The rows below give T cell receptor beta chains drawn from one sample of a study of blood T cells in healthy people across ages. TCRdb re-derived calls from the 5' RACE reads in MiXCR, one entry per CDR3 protein. The sample lists about 800,000 distinct CDR3 sequences; 20% to 25% were seen once. These data were also reused for a study on T cells of mothers and their children.

The sequencing sample was made of blood. The receptors shown here come from a boy aged 5-17 years in good health. CDR3s leave out the opening cysteine and the closing phenylalanine or tryptophan. The D gene is left open where the match is weak. Not all rows give a size; the values are once, few, many and, for expanded clones, a class.

clone_size | j_call | v_call | d_call | cdr3_aa
. | TRBJ2-7 | TRBV4-3 | . | ASSQGGNFYEQY
. | . | TRBV19 | TRBD2 | ASSISSGGASNNEQF
. | TRBJ2-3 | TRBV7-9 | TRBD2 | ASSPTAGADTQY
. | TRBJ2-5 | TRBV25-1 | . | ASIPQGQETQY
. | TRBJ2-2 | TRBV29-1 | TRBD2 | SVETSGLSNTGELF
few | TRBJ2-1 | TRBV4-1 | TRBD2 | ASSQGPSGALTYNEQF
few | TRBJ1-1 | TRBV4-1 | . | ASSDGQLNTEAF
few | TRBJ2-1 | TRBV24-1 | . | ATGSRSGNEQF
. | TRBJ2-6 | TRBV29-1 | . | SVEEGQTSGANVLT
. | TRBJ2-5 | TRBV7-6 | . | ASSLESDSPREQY
few | TRBJ2-5 | TRBV20-1 | TRBD2 | SAEGASGRIIQY
. | TRBJ2-1 | TRBV4-1 | . | ASSQVMGGVNYNEQF
. | TRBJ1-6 | TRBV7-2 | . | ASSLALSRRSYNSPLH